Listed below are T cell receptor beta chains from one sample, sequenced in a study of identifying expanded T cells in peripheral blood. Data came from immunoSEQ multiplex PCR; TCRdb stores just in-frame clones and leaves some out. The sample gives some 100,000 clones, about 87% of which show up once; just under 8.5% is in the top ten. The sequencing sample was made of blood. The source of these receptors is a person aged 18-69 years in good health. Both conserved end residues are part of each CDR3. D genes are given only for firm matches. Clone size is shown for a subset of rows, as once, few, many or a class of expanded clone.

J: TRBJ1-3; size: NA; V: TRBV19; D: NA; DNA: TGTGCCAGTAGTACCACGGGGGCTGGAAACACCATATATTTT; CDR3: CASSTTGAGNTIYF
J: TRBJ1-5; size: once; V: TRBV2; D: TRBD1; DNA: TGTGCCAGCAGTTCCAATCCCGGGACAGGGAATCAGCCCCAGCATTTT; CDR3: CASSSNPGTGNQPQHF
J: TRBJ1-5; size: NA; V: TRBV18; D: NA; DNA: TGTGCCAGCTCACCCGAACAGAGAAATCAGCCCCAGCATTTT; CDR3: CASSPEQRNQPQHF
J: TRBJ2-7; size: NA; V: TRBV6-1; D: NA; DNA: TGTGCCAGCGGGCACTCCCGGGCCTACGAGCAGTACTTC; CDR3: CASGHSRAYEQYF
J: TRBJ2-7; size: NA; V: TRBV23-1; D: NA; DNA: TGCGCCAGCAGTCCTCACTCACTAGAAGACGAGCAGTACTTC; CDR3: CASSPHSLEDEQYF
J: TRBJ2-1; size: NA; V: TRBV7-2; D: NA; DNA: TGTGCCAGCAGCTTAGCCAGGGGCGATTACAATGAGCAGTTCTTC; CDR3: CASSLARGDYNEQFF
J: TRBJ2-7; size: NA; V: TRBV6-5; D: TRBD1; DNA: TGTGCCAGCAGGGGGACAGGGAAGGGCGAGCAGTACTTC; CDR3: CASRGTGKGEQYF
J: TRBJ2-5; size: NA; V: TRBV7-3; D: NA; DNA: TGTGCCAGCAGCTTAAAGGGTGGGCATGAGACCCAGTACTTC; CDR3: CASSLKGGHETQYF
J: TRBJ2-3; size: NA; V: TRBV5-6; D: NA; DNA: TGTGCCAGCAGCTTTATGGGCAAGGGTTACACAGATACGCAGTATTTT; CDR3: CASSFMGKGYTDTQYF
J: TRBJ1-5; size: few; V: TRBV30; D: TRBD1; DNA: TGTGCCTGGAGCCCAATAGGGGGACAGAGCAATCAGCCCCAGCATTTT; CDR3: CAWSPIGGQSNQPQHF
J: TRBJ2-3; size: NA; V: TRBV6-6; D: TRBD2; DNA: TGTGCCAGCAGTTACTCCGGACTAGCGGGAGCAGATACGCAGTATTTT; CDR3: CASSYSGLAGADTQYF
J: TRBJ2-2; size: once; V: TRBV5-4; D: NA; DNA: TGTGCCAGCAGCTTGGTTAGCGGTAACACCGGGGAGCTGTTTTTT; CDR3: CASSLVSGNTGELFF
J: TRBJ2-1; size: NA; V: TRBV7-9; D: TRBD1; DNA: TGTGCCAGCAGCTTCGGGACAGGGGGCAGGGATGAGCAGTTCTTC; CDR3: CASSFGTGGRDEQFF
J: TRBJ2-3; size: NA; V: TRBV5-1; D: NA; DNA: TGCGCCAGCAGCTTGAGCCAGGGGCCCACAGATACGCAGTATTTT; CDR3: CASSLSQGPTDTQYF
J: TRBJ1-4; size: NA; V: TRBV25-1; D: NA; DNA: TGTGCCAGCAGTGAATCCGGGGATAAACTGTTTTTT; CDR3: CASSESGDKLFF
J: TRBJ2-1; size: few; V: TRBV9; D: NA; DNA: TGTGCCAGCAGCGTAGTCTCACAGGTCGGCTATGAGCAGTTCTTC; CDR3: CASSVVSQVGYEQFF
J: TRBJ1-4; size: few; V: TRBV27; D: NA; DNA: TGTGCCAGCAGTTTTTTGGGGGGCGATGAAAAACTGTTTTTT; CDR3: CASSFLGGDEKLFF
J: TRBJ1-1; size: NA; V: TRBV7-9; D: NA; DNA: TGTGCCAGCAGCTTAATCCTCTCTACGGGCTTGAACACTGAAGCTTTCTTT; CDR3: CASSLILSTGLNTEAFF
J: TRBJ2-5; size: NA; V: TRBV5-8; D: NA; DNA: TGTGCCAGCAGCTTGGACAGAGAGACCCAGTACTTC; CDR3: CASSLDRETQYF
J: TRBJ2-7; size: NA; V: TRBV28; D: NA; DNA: TGTGCCACCCGAGGGGAGTACGAGCAGTACTTC; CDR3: CATRGEYEQYF
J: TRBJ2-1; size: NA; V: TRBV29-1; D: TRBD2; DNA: TGCAGCGGGCTAGCGGGGAGGGCTGGGGATGAGCAGTTCTTC; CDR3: CSGLAGRAGDEQFF
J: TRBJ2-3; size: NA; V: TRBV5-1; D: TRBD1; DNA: TGCGCCAGCAGCTTGGTTCAGGGGGCTAGCGCAGATACGCAGTATTTT; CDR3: CASSLVQGASADTQYF
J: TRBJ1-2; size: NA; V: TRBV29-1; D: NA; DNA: TGCAGCGTTGAAGAGGGTTATGGCTACACCTTC; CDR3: CSVEEGYGYTF
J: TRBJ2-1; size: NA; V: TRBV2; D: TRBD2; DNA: TGTGCCAGCAGTGATTATCTAGCGGGGGACAATGAGCAGTTCTTC; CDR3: CASSDYLAGDNEQFF
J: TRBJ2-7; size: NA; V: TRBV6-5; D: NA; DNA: TGTGCCAGCAGTTACTCAAGGGACTACGAGCAGTACTTC; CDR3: CASSYSRDYEQYF
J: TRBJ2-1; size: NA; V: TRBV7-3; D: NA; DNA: TGTGCCAGCAGCTTAGGGAAGCCTATAGAGCAGTTCTTC; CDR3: CASSLGKPIEQFF
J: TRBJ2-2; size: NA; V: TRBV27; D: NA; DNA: TGTGCCAGCAGGTCCTCGGGCGGGGAGCTGTTTTTT; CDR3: CASRSSGGELFF
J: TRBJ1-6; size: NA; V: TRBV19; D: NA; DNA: TGTGCCAGTATGCCGGGGGCTGATAGTTCACCCCTCCACTTT; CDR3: CASMPGADSSPLHF
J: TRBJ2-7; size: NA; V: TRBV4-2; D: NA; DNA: TGTGCCAGCAGCCAAGTAGGGTACGAGCAGTACTTC; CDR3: CASSQVGYEQYF
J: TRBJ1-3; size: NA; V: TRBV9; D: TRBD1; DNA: TGTGCCGGCAGCGGACTCATACAGGGGACAGGAAACACCATATATTTT; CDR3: CAGSGLIQGTGNTIYF
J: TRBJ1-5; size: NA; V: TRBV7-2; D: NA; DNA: TGTGCCAGCAGTTATTCACAGGGAAGAGAGCAGCCCCAGCATTTT; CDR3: CASSYSQGREQPQHF
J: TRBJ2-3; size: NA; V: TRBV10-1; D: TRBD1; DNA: TGCGCCAGCAGTGGAAACCGAGGACAGGGACCATCTAGCACAGATACGCAGTATTTT; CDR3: CASSGNRGQGPSSTDTQYF
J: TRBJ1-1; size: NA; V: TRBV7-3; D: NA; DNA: TGTGCCAGCAGCCGATCGCGGGGGAGTACTGAAGCTTTCTTT; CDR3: CASSRSRGSTEAFF
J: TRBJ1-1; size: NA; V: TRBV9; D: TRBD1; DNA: TGTGCCAGCAGCGTAGCGGCGGGACAGAAAGCTTTCTTT; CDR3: CASSVAAGQKAFF
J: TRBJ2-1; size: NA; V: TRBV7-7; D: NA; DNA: TGTGCCAGCAGCTTATCGAGTGGGAATGAGCAGTTCTTC; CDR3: CASSLSSGNEQFF
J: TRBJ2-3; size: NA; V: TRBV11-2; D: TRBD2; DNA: TGTGCCAGCAGCTTCGATAGCGGGAGGGATACGCAGTATTTT; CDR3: CASSFDSGRDTQYF
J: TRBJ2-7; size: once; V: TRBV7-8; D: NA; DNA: TGTGCCAGCAGCTTACCGGGACACGGAGCCTACGAGCAGTACTTC; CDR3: CASSLPGHGAYEQYF
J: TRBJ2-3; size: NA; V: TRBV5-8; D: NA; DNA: TGTGCCAGCAGCTTGGGTAGACAGCGAGATACGCAGTATTTT; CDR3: CASSLGRQRDTQYF
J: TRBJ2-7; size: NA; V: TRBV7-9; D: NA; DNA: TGTGCCAGCAGCTCTGAGTACGAGCAGTACTTC; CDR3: CASSSEYEQYF
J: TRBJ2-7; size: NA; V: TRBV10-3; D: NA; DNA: TGTGCCATCAGTGAGTCGGAGGATCGGGGGCAGTACTTC; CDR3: CAISESEDRGQYF
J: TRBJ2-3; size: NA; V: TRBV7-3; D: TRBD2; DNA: TGTGCCAGCAGCTTGGCGGGGGACCCAGCAGATACGCAGTATTTT; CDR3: CASSLAGDPADTQYF
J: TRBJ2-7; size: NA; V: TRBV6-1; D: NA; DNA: TGTGCCAGCAGTGAAACTGGATCCTACGAGCAGTACTTC; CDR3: CASSETGSYEQYF
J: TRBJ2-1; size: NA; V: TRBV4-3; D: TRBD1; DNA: TGCGCCAGCAGCCATAGACAGGGGTCCCACAATGAGCAGTTCTTC; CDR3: CASSHRQGSHNEQFF
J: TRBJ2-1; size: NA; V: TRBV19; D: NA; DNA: TGTGCCAGTAGCCCCCGGAGTGGATACCGCTACAATGAGCAGTTCTTC; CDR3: CASSPRSGYRYNEQFF
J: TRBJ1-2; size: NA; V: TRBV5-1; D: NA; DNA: TGCGCCAGCAGCTTGGATGCCAGGGACTATGGCTACACCTTC; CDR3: CASSLDARDYGYTF
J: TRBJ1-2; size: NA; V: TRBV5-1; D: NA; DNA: TGCGCCAGCAGCTTGGTTAGGGGCTATGGCTACACCTTC; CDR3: CASSLVRGYGYTF
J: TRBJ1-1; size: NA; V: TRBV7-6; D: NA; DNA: TGTGCCAGCAGCTTAGGAAGGAACACTGAAGCTTTCTTT; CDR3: CASSLGRNTEAFF
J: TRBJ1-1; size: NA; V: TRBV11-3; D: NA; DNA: TGTGCCAGCAGCTCGCGCTACGGGGCAGGCACTGAAGCTTTCTTT; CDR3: CASSSRYGAGTEAFF
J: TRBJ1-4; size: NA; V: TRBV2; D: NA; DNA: TGTGCCAGCAGTGAACGACAGATTGCAACTAATGAAAAACTGTTTTTT; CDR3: CASSERQIATNEKLFF